This entry is about one TCR beta chain. Its cognate antigen is unknown. Every donor provided 8.5 to 10 milliliters of peripheral blood. The CDR3 length is 15 residues. Germline values: CDR1 SGHVS, CDR2 FQNEAQ. With 3 bases clipped from V and 5 bases from J, the junction kept 8 bases outside the gene matches. These data belong to a study of blood T cells in healthy people across ages. Alongside a J-beta primer mix, a sample-barcoded 5' primer served in a second PCR lasting about 7 to 11 cycles. TCRdb recomputed calls from the 5' RACE reads with MiXCR, one row per CDR3 protein. The sample records about 700,000 distinct CDR3 sequences, about 30% being singletons. Study conclusions and caveats: Across the age range, TCR beta diversity per million T cells fell in a roughly linear way. In the absence of known donor CMV status, changes in expanded clonotypes were possibly confounded.

Sequenced input: blood. This TCR came from a woman of 80 years or more in good health. The chain uses TRBV7-8 and TRBJ2-3; 7 nucleotides agree with TRBD1. CDR3 protein: CASSLRPGTVDTQYF. The CDR3 bases are TGTGCCAGCAGCTTGAGGCCCGGGACAGTAGATACGCAGTATTTT.